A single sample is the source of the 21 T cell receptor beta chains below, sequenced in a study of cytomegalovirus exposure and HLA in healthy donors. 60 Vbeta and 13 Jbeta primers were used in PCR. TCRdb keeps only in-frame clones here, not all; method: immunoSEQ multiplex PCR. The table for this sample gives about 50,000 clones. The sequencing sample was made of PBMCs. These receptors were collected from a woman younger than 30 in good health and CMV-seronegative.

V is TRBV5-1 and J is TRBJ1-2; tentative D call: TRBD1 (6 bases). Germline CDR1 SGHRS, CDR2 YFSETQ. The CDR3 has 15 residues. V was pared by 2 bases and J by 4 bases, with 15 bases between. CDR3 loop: CASSFGTRSPYGYTF. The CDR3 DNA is TGCGCCAGCAGCTTCGGGACACGGTCCCCCTATGGCTACACCTTC.

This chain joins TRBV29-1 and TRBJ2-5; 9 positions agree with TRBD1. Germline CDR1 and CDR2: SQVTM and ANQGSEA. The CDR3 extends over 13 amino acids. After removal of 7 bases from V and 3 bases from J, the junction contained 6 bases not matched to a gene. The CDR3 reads CSAATGGEETQYF. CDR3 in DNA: TGCAGCGCCGCGACAGGGGGAGAAGAGACCCAGTACTTC.

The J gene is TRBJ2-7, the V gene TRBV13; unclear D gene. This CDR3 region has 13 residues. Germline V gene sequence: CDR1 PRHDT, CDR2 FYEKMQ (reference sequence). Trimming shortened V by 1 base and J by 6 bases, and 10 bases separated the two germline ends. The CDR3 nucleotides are TGTGCCAGCAGCTTAGAGAGGAGCTTCGAGCAGTACTTC. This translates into CASSLERSFEQYF. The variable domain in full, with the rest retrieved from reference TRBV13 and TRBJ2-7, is AAGVIQSPRHLIKEKRETATLKCYPIPRHDTVYWYQQGPGQDPQFLISFYEKMQSDKGSIPDRFSAQQFSDYHSELNMSSLELGDSALYFCASSLERSFEQYFGPGTRLTVT.

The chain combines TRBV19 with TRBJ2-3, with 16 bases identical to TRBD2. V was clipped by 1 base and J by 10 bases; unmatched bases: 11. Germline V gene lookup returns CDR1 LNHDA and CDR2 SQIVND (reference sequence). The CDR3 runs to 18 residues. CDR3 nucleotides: TGTGCCAGTAGTATAGGGATTTTCGGGACTAGCGGGGGGGCCGCGCAGTATTTT. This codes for CASSIGIFGTSGGAAQYF. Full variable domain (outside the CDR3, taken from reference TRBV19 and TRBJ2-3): DGGITQSPKYLFRKEGQNVTLSCEQNLNHDAMYWYRQDPGQGLRLIYYSQIVNDFQKGDIAEGYSVSREKKESFPLTVTSAQKNPTAFYLCASSIGIFGTSGGAAQYFGPGTRLTVL.

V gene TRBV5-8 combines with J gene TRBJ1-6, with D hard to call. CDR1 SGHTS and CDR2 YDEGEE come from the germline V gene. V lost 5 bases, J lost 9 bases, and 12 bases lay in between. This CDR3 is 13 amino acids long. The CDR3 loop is CASRRLVVSPLHF. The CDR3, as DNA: TGTGCCAGCAGGAGGTTGGTTGTTTCACCCCTCCACTTT.

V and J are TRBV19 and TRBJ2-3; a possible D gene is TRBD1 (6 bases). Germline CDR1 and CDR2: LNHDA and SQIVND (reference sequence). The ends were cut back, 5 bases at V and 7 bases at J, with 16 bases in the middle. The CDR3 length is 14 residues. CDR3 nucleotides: TGTGCCAGTAGTTTAACAGACGACAGGCATACGCAGTATTTT. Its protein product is CASSLTDDRHTQYF.

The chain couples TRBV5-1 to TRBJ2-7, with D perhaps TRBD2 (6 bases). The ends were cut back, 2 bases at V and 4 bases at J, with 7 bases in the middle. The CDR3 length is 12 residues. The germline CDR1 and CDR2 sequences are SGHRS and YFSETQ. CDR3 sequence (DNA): TGCGCCAGCAGCTTTAGCGGATACGAGCAGTACTTC. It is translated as CASSFSGYEQYF.

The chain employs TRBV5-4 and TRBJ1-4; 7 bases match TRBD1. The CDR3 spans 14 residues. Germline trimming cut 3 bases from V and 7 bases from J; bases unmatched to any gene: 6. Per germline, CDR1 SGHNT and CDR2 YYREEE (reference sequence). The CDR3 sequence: CASSSQGSGEKLFF. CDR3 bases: TGTGCCAGCAGCTCACAGGGGTCGGGTGAAAAACTGTTTTTT.

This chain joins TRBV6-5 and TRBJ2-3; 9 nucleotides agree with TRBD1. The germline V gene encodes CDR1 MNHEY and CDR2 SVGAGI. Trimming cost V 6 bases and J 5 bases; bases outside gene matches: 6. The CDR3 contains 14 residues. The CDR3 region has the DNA TGTGCCAGCAGCTCCTGGGACAGGGTAGATACGCAGTATTTT. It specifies CASSSWDRVDTQYF.

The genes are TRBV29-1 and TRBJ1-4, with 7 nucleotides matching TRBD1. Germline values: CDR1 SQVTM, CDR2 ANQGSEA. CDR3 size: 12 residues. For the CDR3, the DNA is TGCAGTGGTGGGCAGGGGGATGAAAAACTGTTTTTT. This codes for CSGGQGDEKLFF.

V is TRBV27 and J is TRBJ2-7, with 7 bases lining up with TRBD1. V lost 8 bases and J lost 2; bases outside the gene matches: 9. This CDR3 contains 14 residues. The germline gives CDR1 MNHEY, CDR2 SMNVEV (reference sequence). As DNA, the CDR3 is TGTGCCAGCCAAGACAGGGCAGGCCCCTACGAGCAGTACTTC. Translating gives CASQDRAGPYEQYF.

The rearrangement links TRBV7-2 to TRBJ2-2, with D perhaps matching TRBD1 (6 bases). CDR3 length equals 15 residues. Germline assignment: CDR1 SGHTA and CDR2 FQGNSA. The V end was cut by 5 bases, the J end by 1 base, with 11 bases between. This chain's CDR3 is CASSPLQGNTGELFF. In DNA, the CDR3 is TGTGCCAGCAGCCCCCTACAGGGGAACACCGGGGAGCTGTTTTTT.

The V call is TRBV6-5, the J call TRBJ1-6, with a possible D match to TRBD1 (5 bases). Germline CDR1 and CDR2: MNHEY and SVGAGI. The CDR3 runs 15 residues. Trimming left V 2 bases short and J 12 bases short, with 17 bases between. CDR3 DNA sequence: TGTGCCAGCAGTTACCAAATCATCACGGGGGGACCCCTCCACTTT. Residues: CASSYQIITGGPLHF.

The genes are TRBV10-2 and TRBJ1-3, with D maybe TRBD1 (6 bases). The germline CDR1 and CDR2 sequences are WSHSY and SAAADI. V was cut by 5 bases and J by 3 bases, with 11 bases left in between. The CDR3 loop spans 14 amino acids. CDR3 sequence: CASSPTGGGNTIYF. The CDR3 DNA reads TGCGCCAGCAGTCCGACAGGAGGTGGAAACACCATATATTTT.

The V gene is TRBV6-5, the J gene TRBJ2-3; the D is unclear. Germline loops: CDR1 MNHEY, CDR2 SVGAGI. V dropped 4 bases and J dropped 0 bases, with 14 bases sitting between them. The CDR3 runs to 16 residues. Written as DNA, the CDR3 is TGTGCCAGCAGTTCCCTCGGTGGCGGTAGCACAGATACGCAGTATTTT. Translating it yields CASSSLGGGSTDTQYF.

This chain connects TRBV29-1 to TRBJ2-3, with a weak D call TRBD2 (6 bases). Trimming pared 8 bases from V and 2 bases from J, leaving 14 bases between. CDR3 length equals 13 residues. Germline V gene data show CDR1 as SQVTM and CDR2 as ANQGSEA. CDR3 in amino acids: CSHLASDTDTQYF. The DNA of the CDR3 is TGCAGCCACCTGGCTAGCGACACAGATACGCAGTATTTT.

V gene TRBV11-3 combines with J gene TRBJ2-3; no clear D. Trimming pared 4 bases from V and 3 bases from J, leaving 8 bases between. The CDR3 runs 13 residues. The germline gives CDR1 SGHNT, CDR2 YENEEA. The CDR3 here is CASSYIVTDTQYF. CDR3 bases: TGTGCCAGCAGCTACATTGTTACAGATACGCAGTATTTT.

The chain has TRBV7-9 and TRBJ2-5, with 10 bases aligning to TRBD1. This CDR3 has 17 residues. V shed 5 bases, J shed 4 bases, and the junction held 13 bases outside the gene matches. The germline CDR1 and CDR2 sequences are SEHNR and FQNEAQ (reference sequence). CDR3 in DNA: TGTGCCAGCAGCCTCGGAGCCGGGACAGGGGTAGGAGAGACCCAGTACTTC. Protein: CASSLGAGTGVGETQYF.

The CDR3 here is CASSYSRTEAFF. The CDR3 nucleotides read TGTGCCAGCAGTTACTCGAGAACTGAAGCTTTCTTT. The chain employs TRBV6-5 and TRBJ1-1; D gene unclear. CDR1 is MNHEY, CDR2 SVGAGI, per germline. V was cut by 0 bases and J by 5 bases, with 4 bases left in between. This CDR3 spans 12 amino acids.

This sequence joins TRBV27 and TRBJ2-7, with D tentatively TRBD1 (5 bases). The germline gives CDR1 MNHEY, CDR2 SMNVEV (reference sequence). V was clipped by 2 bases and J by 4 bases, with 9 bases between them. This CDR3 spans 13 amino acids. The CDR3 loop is CASSLGAGYEQYF. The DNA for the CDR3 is TGTGCCAGCAGTTTAGGGGCCGGTTACGAGCAGTACTTC.

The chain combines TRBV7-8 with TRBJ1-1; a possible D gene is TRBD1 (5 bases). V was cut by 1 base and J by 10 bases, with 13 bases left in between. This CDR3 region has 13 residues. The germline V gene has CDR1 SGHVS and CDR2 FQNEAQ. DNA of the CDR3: TGTGCCAGCAGCTTAGACATAGGGGCTGCAGCTTTCTTT. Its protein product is CASSLDIGAAAFF.